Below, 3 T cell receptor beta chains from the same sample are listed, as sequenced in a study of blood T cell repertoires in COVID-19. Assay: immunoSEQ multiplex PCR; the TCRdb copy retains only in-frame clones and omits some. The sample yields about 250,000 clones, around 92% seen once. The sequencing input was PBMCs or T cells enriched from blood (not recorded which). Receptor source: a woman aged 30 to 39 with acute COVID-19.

The CDR3 loop is CAISESGQGKNEQYF. Written as DNA, the CDR3 is TGTGCCATCAGTGAGTCGGGACAGGGGAAAAACGAGCAGTACTTC. The chain combines TRBV10-3 with TRBJ2-7; 10 bases are a match to TRBD1. The V gene end was trimmed by 0 bases and the J gene end by 5 bases; junction bases not matched to a gene: 4. CDR1 and CDR2 (germline): ENHRY, SYGVKD. The CDR3 loop spans 15 amino acids.

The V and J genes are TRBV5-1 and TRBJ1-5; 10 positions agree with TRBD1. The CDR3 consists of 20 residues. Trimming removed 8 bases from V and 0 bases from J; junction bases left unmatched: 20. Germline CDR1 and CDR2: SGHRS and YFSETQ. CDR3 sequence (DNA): TGCGCCAGAAGGGACAGGGGTTTTGTTATGTATAATTTTAGCAATCAGCCCCAGCATTTT. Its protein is CARRDRGFVMYNFSNQPQHF.

The CDR3 protein is CASSQLPRDRGNSEQFF. CDR3 coding DNA: TGCGCCAGCAGTCAGTTGCCCCGGGACAGGGGGAATAGTGAGCAGTTCTTC. The gene calls are TRBV23-1 and TRBJ2-1, with 11 bases identical to TRBD1. TRBV23-1 is treated as an ORF (open reading frame) with a function not yet certain. The CDR3 contains 17 residues. The junction had 13 bases not matched to a gene; V was cut back by 3 bases and J by 9 bases.